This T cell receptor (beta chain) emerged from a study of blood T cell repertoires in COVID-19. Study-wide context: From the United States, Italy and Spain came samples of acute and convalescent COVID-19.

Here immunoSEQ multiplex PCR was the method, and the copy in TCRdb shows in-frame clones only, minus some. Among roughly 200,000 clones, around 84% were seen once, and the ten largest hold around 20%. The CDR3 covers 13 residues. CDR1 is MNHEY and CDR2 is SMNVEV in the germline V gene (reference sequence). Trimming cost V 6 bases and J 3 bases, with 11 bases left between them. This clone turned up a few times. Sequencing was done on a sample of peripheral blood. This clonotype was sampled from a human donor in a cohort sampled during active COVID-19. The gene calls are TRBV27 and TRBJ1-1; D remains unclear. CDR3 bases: TGTGCCAGCAGCCTCGGGTCGCACACTGAAGCTTTCTTT. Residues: CASSLGSHTEAFF.